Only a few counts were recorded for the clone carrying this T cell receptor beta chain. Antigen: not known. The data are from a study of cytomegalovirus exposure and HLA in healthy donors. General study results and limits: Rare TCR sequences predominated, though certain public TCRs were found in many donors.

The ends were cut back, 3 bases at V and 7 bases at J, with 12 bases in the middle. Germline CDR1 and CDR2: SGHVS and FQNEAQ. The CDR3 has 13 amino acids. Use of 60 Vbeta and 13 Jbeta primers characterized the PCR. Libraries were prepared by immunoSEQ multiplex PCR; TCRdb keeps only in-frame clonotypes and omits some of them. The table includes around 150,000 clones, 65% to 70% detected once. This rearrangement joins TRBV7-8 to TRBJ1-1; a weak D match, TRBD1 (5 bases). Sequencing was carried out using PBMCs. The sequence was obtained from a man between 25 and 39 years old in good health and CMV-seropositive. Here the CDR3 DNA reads TGTGCCAGCAGCTTGGAGGGGTTGGTTGAAGCTTTCTTT. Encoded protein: CASSLEGLVEAFF. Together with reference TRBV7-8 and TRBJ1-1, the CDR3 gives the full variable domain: GAGVSQSPRYKVAKRGQDVALRCDPISGHVSLFWYQQALGQGPEFLTYFQNEAQLDKSGLPSDRFFAERPEGSVSTLKIQRTQQEDSAVYLCASSLEGLVEAFFGQGTRLTVV.